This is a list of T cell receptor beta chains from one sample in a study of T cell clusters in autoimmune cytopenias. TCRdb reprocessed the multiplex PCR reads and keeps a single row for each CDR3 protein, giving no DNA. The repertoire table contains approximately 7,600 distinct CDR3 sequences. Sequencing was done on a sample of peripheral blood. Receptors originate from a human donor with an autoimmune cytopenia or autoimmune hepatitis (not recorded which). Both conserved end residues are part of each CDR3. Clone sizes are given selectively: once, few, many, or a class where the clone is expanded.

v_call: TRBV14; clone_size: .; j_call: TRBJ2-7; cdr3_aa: CASSQDLTGLDEQYF
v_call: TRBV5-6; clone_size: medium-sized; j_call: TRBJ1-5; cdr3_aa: CASSIGTGVGQPQHF
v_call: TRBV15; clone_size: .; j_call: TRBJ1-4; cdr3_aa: CATSRERAPNEKLFF
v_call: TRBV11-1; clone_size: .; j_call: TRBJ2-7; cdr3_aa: CASSLERGSADRGFEQYF
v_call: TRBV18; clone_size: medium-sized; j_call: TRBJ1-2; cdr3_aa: CASSPYPTSMNSNYGYTF
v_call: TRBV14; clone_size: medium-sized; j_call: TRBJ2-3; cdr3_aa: CASSGRDWDTQYF
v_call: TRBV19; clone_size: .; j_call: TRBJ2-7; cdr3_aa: CASSASRRDEQYF
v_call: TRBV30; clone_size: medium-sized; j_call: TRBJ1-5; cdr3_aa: CAWSQLHNQPQHF
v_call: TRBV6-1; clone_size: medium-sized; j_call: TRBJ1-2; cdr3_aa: CASSALWGAPSYGYTF
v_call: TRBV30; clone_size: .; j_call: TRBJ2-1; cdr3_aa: CARSSSGSYNEQFF
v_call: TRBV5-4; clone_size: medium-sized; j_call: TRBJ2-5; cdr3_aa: CASSFLGEATQYF
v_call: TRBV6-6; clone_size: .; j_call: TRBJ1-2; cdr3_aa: CASSYGGLELDGYTF
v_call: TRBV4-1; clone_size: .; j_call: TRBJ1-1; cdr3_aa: CASSQAQGAATEAFF
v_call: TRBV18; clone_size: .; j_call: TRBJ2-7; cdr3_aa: CASSKDRGNEQYF
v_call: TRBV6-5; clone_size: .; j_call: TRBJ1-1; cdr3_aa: CASSMTGGGSEAFF
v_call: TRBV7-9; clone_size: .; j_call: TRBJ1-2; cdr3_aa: CASSTPGQGGYGYTF
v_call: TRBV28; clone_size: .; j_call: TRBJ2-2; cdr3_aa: CASSFLSGGRAGELFF
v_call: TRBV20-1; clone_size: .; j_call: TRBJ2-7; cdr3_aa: CSAHDSTYEQYF
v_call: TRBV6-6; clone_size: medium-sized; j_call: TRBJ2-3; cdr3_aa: CASSFPLGREVTDTQYF
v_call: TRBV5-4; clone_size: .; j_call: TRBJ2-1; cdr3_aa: CASSPTGGSYNEQFF
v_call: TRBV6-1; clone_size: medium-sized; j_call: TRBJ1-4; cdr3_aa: CASTDGGREKLFF
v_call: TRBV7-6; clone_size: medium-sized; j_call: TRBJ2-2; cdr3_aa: CASSLAAGELFF
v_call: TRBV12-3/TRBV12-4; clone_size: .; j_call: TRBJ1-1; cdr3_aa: CASSFGEAEAFF
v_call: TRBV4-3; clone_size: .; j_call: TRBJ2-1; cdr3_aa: CASSLLTSGNNEQFF
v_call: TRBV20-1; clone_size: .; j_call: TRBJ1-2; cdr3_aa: CSAGLMNYGYTF
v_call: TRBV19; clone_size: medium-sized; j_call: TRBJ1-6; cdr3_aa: CASSSGRGKNSPLHF
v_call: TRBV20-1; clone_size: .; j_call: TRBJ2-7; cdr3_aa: CSAREGHSYEQYF
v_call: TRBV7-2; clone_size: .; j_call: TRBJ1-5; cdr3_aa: CASSPPGTNQPQHF
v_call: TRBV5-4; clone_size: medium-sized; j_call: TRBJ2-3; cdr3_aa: CATKVAGGTDTQYF
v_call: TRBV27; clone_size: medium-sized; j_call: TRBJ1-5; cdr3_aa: CASSLGEGQPQHF
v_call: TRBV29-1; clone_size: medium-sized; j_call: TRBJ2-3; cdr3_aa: CSVGDIHSGNTDTQYF
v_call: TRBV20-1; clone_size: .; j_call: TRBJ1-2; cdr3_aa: CSARDLGAGGYTF
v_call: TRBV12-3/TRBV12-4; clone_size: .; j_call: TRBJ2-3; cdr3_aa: CASTRRGDTQYF
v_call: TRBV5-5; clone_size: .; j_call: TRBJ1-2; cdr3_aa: CASSGGQGSIYGYTF
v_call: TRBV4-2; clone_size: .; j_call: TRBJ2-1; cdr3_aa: CASSQVIGSAVPEQFF
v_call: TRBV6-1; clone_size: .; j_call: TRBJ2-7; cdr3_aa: CATEGDSSYEQYF
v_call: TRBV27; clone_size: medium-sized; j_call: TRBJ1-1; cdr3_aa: CASSLFLGAEAFF